Presented here are 5 T cell receptor beta chains from one specimen sequenced in a study of technical replicates of blood from a handful of donors. The protocol was immunoSEQ multiplex PCR, while the TCRdb copy is restricted to in-frame clones and leaves out a portion. Of tens of thousands of clones listed, approximately 89% are singletons. The sequencing input was T cells isolated from PBMCs. The receptor set was obtained from a human donor in good health.

The chain joins TRBV13 to TRBJ2-7, with 7 bases aligning to TRBD2. The CDR3 totals 14 residues. Per germline, CDR1 PRHDT and CDR2 FYEKMQ (reference sequence). Trimming cost V 5 bases and J 2 bases; bases outside gene matches: 6. This CDR3 reads CASSPGGGPYEQYF. CDR3 coding DNA: TGTGCCAGCAGCCCAGGCGGGGGTCCCTACGAGCAGTACTTC. The full variable domain, with the rest looked up from reference TRBV13 and TRBJ2-7, is AAGVIQSPRHLIKEKRETATLKCYPIPRHDTVYWYQQGPGQDPQFLISFYEKMQSDKGSIPDRFSAQQFSDYHSELNMSSLELGDSALYFCASSPGGGPYEQYFGPGTRLTVT.

The V call is TRBV29-1, the J call TRBJ1-2; D remains unclear. This CDR3 has 12 residues. V lost 4 bases and J lost 5, with 11 bases in between. Germline CDR1 is SQVTM and CDR2 is ANQGSEA. DNA of the CDR3: TGCAGCGTTGGCCCCGCTCTATATGGCTACACCTTC. Its protein product is CSVGPALYGYTF.

The rearrangement joins TRBV19 to TRBJ2-1; 8 positions agree with TRBD1. In germline, CDR1 is LNHDA, CDR2 SQIVND (reference sequence). V trimming: 5 bases; J trimming: 8 bases; junction bases outside the gene matches: 8. CDR3 length equals 14 residues. CDR3 in DNA: TGTGCCAGTAGTCATACAGGGGGAGGTTATGAGCAGTTCTTC. This codes for CASSHTGGGYEQFF.

V and J are TRBV6-5 and TRBJ1-2, with D possibly being TRBD1 (5 bases). Germline V CDR1 and CDR2: MNHEY, SVGAGI. V lost 5 bases to trimming and J lost 2 bases, with 9 bases between them. CDR3 size: 13 residues. CDR3 protein: CASSPPGNYGYTF. CDR3 DNA: TGTGCCAGCAGTCCCCCAGGGAACTATGGCTACACCTTC.

The chain combines TRBV29-1 with TRBJ2-2, with TRBD2 identical over 13 bases. The CDR3 consists of 17 residues. Trimming at V came to 5 bases and at J to 2 bases, leaving 8 bases not matched to a gene. Germline V gene lookup returns CDR1 SQVTM and CDR2 ANQGSEA. This chain's CDR3 is CSVRQPGLAGNTGELFF. Here the CDR3 DNA reads TGCAGCGTTCGACAGCCGGGACTAGCGGGAAACACCGGGGAGCTGTTTTTT.